This T cell receptor beta chain was retrieved from a study of CD8 T cells in ankylosing spondylitis. Study-wide points: Characteristic of ankylosing spondylitis blood, it appeared, was a TCR beta motif comprising about eight highly homologous variants. Before this, some motif variants had been reported in reactive arthritis synovial fluid and blood.

This clonotype was detected many times. Its antigen is as yet unknown. TCRdb analysed the 5' RACE reads with MiXCR anew, one entry per CDR3 protein. This table has fewer than 550,000 distinct CDR3 sequences, approximately 5.3% appearing once. There are 15 residues in the CDR3. CDR1 and CDR2 (germline): DFQATT, SNEGSKA (reference sequence). The V end lost 4 bases, the J end lost 0 bases, and 13 bases lay between the germline ends. This clonotype was obtained from a male donor with ankylosing spondylitis. The chain has TRBV20-1 and TRBJ2-4; the D is unclear. Sequencing was done on a sample of blood, either unsorted or a sorted T cell fraction (not recorded which). CDR3 DNA sequence: TGCAGTGCTACTAAAAGGGTGGGAGCCAAAAACATTCAGTACTTC. It specifies CSATKRVGAKNIQYF.